The next 10 T cell receptor beta chains were all read from a single sample in a study of blood T cell repertoires in COVID-19. Assay: immunoSEQ multiplex PCR; the TCRdb copy retains only in-frame clones and omits some. The data contain some 180,000 clones, approximately 85% of them singletons. Sequenced input: peripheral blood. Source of these receptors: a woman aged 55-69 years with acute or convalescent COVID-19.

This clone has at least ten counts. V and J are TRBV5-1 and TRBJ2-2; D is unresolved. CDR3 length equals 13 residues. Trimming pared 1 base from V and 6 bases from J, leaving 7 bases between. Germline V gene data show CDR1 as SGHRS and CDR2 as YFSETQ. Here the CDR3 reads CASSLSEAGELFF. Written as DNA, the CDR3 is TGCGCCAGCAGCTTGTCCGAGGCCGGGGAGCTGTTTTTT. The full variable domain, its missing parts supplied by reference TRBV5-1 and TRBJ2-2, is KAGVTQTPRYLIKTRGQQVTLSCSPISGHRSVSWYQQTPGQGLQFLFEYFSETQRNKGNFPGRFSGRQFSNSRSEMNVSTLELGDSALYLCASSLSEAGELFFGEGSRLTVL.

The rearrangement uses TRBV15 and TRBJ1-4, with D maybe TRBD1 (6 bases). V was shortened by 5 bases and J by 7 bases, with 17 bases between the two germline ends. Germline loops: CDR1 LNHNV, CDR2 YYDKDF (reference sequence). The CDR3 totals 15 residues. The CDR3 bases are TGTGCCACCAGCTACGGCAGGGGTGGAGGTGAAAAACTGTTTTTT. Translating gives CATSYGRGGGEKLFF.

This chain joins TRBV6-5 and TRBJ2-1, with D perhaps matching TRBD2 (6 bases). The CDR3 covers 16 residues. Trimming stripped 0 bases from V and 0 bases from J, with 9 bases between. Germline V gene sequence: CDR1 MNHEY, CDR2 SVGAGI. The CDR3 loop is CASSYSAGSSYNEQFF. The DNA of the CDR3 is TGTGCCAGCAGTTACTCAGCGGGTAGCTCCTACAATGAGCAGTTCTTC.

The chain recombines TRBV28 with TRBJ1-1; D is undetermined. Per the germline V gene, CDR1 is MDHEN and CDR2 is SYDVKM. The V end lost 6 bases, the J end lost 0 bases, and 14 bases lay between the germline ends. The CDR3 runs to 15 residues. CDR3 DNA: TGTGCCAGCAGCCCCCCCGGGTCTCTGAACACTGAAGCTTTCTTT. It yields the protein CASSPPGSLNTEAFF.

This chain uses TRBV15 with TRBJ2-5; a weak D match, TRBD1 (5 bases). There are 14 residues in the CDR3. Trimming took 9 bases from V and 1 from J, leaving 15 bases between them. Germline V CDR1 and CDR2: LNHNV, YYDKDF (reference sequence). CDR3: CATERTKAQETQYF. The CDR3 DNA sequence: TGTGCCACGGAACGGACAAAGGCCCAAGAGACCCAGTACTTC.

This clone came up once. The CDR3 bases are TGTGCCAGCAGGAAGACAGGGGCTCCTGGAAACACCATATATTTT. Translating gives CASRKTGAPGNTIYF. This chain joins TRBV25-1 and TRBJ1-3, with TRBD1 identical over 8 bases. The V segment lost 6 bases and the J segment 2 bases; nucleotides outside the gene matches: 6. Germline V gives CDR1 MGHDK, CDR2 SYGVNS. CDR3 length: 15 residues.

The chain has TRBV5-1 and TRBJ1-6, with D possibly matching TRBD1 (5 bases). There are 14 residues in the CDR3. Between the trimmed V and J ends, which lost 1 base and 8 bases, there was a span of 10 bases. Germline CDR1 is SGHRS and CDR2 is YFSETQ. The CDR3 DNA reads TGCGCCAGCAGCTTGCAGGGTTTGGATTCACCCCTCCACTTT. Its translation is CASSLQGLDSPLHF. Complete variable domain (other parts from reference TRBV5-1 and TRBJ1-6): KAGVTQTPRYLIKTRGQQVTLSCSPISGHRSVSWYQQTPGQGLQFLFEYFSETQRNKGNFPGRFSGRQFSNSRSEMNVSTLELGDSALYLCASSLQGLDSPLHFGNGTRLTVT.

The gene calls are TRBV7-9 and TRBJ1-6; 7 bases fit TRBD1. This CDR3 comprises 13 residues. The ends lost 5 bases at V and 7 bases at J; junction bases unmatched: 2. Germline values: CDR1 SEHNR, CDR2 FQNEAQ (reference sequence). The CDR3, as DNA: TGTGCCAGCAGCGAGACAGGGAATTCACCCCTCCACTTT. This translates into CASSETGNSPLHF. Drawing the rest from reference TRBV7-9 and TRBJ1-6, the complete variable domain is DTGVSQNPRHKITKRGQNVTFRCDPISEHNRLYWYRQTLGQGPEFLTYFQNEAQLEKSRLLSDRFSAERPKGSFSTLEIQRTEQGDSAMYLCASSETGNSPLHFGNGTRLTVT.

The V gene is TRBV25-1, the J gene TRBJ1-2; the D is unclear. The CDR3 is 12 residues long. Germline CDR1 and CDR2: MGHDK and SYGVNS. Trimming cost V 3 bases and J 3 bases, with 5 bases left between them. The CDR3 nucleotides read TGTGCCAGCAGTGACCTATACTATGGCTACACCTTC. Encoded protein: CASSDLYYGYTF.

The sample holds a few counts of this clone. The chain combines TRBV19 with TRBJ2-1; 11 positions agree with TRBD1. There are 15 residues in the CDR3. V dropped 0 bases and J dropped 8; count of bases not matched to a gene: 3. Germline values: CDR1 LNHDA, CDR2 SQIVND (reference sequence). The CDR3 region has the DNA TGTGCCAGTAGTATAGATGGGACAGGGGGGGATGAGCAGTTCTTC. It translates to CASSIDGTGGDEQFF.